This T cell receptor (beta chain) was observed in a study of OX40 agonist ivuxolimab in advanced cancers. Study overall: Age averaged roughly 60 years (range roughly 23 to 90), and just over 80% were male. People who had prior anti-PD-1, anti-PD-L1 or anti-CTLA-4 therapy could take part, and around 43% had some. Of the patients, three showed partial responses, one with hepatocellular carcinoma and two with cutaneous melanoma. Study-level points and caveats: The CD4+ and CD8+ T cells in the blood had expanded clonally by week 6 at 0.1 to 3.0 mg/kg.

Per germline, CDR1 MGHRA and CDR2 YSYEKL. The V gene lost 0 bases and the J gene lost 4 bases, with 14 bases spanning the gap. CDR3 length: 16 residues. Only in-frame clones appear in the TCRdb table, and some are missing; sequencing was by immunoSEQ multiplex PCR. The sample contains around 62,000 clones, more than 65% of which appear only once. About this clone: Its antigen is currently unknown.

The V call is TRBV4-1, the J call TRBJ2-3; D may correspond to TRBD1 or TRBD2 (5 bases each). The TCR was taken from an adult with an advanced solid tumor such as melanoma, head and neck, liver or kidney cancer. Sequenced material: CD4+ or CD8+ T cells sorted from blood, taken in a trial of the OX40 agonist ivuxolimab. This CDR3 is CASSQDPGDPSDTQYF. CDR3 coding DNA: TGCGCCAGCAGCCAAGATCCCGGGGACCCGTCAGATACGCAGTATTTT.